The T cell receptor (beta chain) under discussion was sequenced for a study of T cell responses to AZD1222 COVID-19 vaccine. Findings and caveats of the study: The study identified only six AZD1222 recipients as seropositive at baseline. When two AZD1222 doses had been given, Spike-specific TCR breadth and depth rose. Most donors were white British and more were female, and clonal diversity was possibly underestimated.

Produced via immunoSEQ multiplex PCR; TCRdb's table is partial and in-frame only. The sample comprises about 90,000 clones, over 75% of which are singletons, and 5% to 6% rests with the top ten. Comment on this clone: Its antigen is unidentified.

Recipients boosted at about 4 weeks or about 12 weeks are pooled. Germline values: CDR1 SGDLS, CDR2 YYNGEE. Trimming cost V 0 bases and J 1 base; bases outside gene matches: 10. The CDR3 consists of 18 residues. This sequence originates from an adult who received the AZD1222 COVID-19 vaccine. Here the sequenced sample was peripheral blood, taken 28 days after the second AZD1222 dose. This chain connects TRBV9 to TRBJ2-5, with TRBD2 identical over 9 bases. CDR3 protein: CASSVATTGAGGQETQYF. The CDR3 bases are TGTGCCAGCAGCGTAGCTACAACGGGAGCGGGAGGCCAAGAGACCCAGTACTTC.